The sequence of this T cell receptor beta chain was determined in a study of glioma-infiltrating T cells. The CDR3 totals 14 residues. The ends were cut back, 7 bases at V and 4 bases at J, with 14 bases in the middle. Looked up from germline, CDR1 is SEHNR and CDR2 is FQNEAQ (reference sequence). Amplification of TCR alpha and beta CDR3 regions from RNA used iRepertoire nested multiplex PCR. TCRdb re-called the multiplex PCR reads with MiXCR, one entry per CDR3 protein. Here the sample spans about 1,600 distinct CDR3 sequences, 80% to 90% being singletons. The source is a human donor with low-grade glioma or glioblastoma, undergoing nonglioma brain surgery, or in good health (not recorded which). Some clones in this sample may be carry-over from other donors' samples. Sequencing was done on a sample of glioma tissue, nonneoplastic brain tissue, or PBMCs (not recorded which). This sequence joins TRBV7-9 and TRBJ2-1; D unresolved. The CDR3 region has the DNA TGTGCCAGCACCCCAGAGACGGGTTACAATGAGCAGTTCTTC. This translates into CASTPETGYNEQFF.